Following are 27 T cell receptor beta chains from one sample sequenced in a study of early T cells in non-severe SARS-CoV-2 infection. Via MiXCR, TCRdb re-called the 5' RACE reads, giving one row per CDR3 protein. Counted here are fewer than 35,000 distinct CDR3 sequences, roughly 7.2% occurring once; the ten biggest clones make up under 3.5%. The sample taken for sequencing was whole blood. Source of these receptors: an adult who was a healthcare worker with PCR-confirmed SARS-CoV-2 infection or an uninfected control (not recorded which).

This clonotype was detected many times. The chain uses TRBV4-3 and TRBJ2-6; D gene ambiguous. This CDR3 has 17 residues. V dropped 0 bases and J dropped 8 bases, with 17 bases sitting between them. Germline CDR1 and CDR2: LGHNA and YSLEER. CDR3 sequence reads: CASSQESNGVFPNVLTF. The CDR3 DNA is TGCGCCAGCAGCCAAGAATCCAACGGCGTCTTCCCCAACGTCCTGACTTTC.

In this sample, this clonotype turned up many times. The gene calls are TRBV11-2 and TRBJ1-1, with 9 bases aligning to TRBD1. The CDR3 contains 15 residues. V shed 1 base and J 6 bases; nucleotides not matched to a gene: 6. Germline V gives CDR1 SGHAT, CDR2 FQNNGV. The chain's CDR3 is CASSLGGQGKSEAFF. CDR3 DNA: TGTGCCAGCAGCTTAGGGGGACAGGGAAAGTCTGAAGCTTTCTTT.

There are many counts of this clonotype. The gene calls are TRBV7-2 and TRBJ1-2; D gene unclear. The germline V gene encodes CDR1 SGHTA and CDR2 FQGNSA. V lost 0 bases and J lost 1, with 6 bases in between. CDR3 size: 14 residues. The CDR3, as DNA: TGTGCCAGCAGCTTAGCGGGCCTTAACTATGGCTACACCTTC. Its protein is CASSLAGLNYGYTF.

This clonotype has a count of ten or more. V is TRBV4-2 and J is TRBJ2-2, with D maybe TRBD2 (6 bases). CDR1 and CDR2 from the germline V gene are LGHNA and YNFKEQ. V gave up 0 bases and J gave up 1 base, with 9 bases separating them. CDR3 size: 16 residues. CDR3 loop: CASSQDWRGNTGELFF. DNA for the CDR3: TGTGCCAGCAGCCAAGATTGGCGGGGGAACACCGGGGAGCTGTTTTTT.

This clonotype was counted at least ten times. Written as DNA, the CDR3 is TGTGCCAGCGTGGGGGGGACCCACACCGGGGAGCTGTTTTTT. Translation gives CASVGGTHTGELFF. The V gene is TRBV7-9, the J gene TRBJ2-2; 7 bases are a match to TRBD2. J gave up 3 bases and V 8 bases, and 6 bases lay outside the gene matches. Germline CDR1 reads SEHNR; CDR2 reads FQNEAQ (reference sequence). This CDR3 contains 14 residues. Combining the CDR3 with reference TRBV7-9 and TRBJ2-2 gives the whole variable domain DTGVSQNPRHKITKRGQNVTFRCDPISEHNRLYWYRQTLGQGPEFLTYFQNEAQLEKSRLLSDRFSAERPKGSFSTLEIQRTEQGDSAMYLCASVGGTHTGELFFGEGSRLTVL.

This clonotype appeared many times. The chain uses TRBV12-5 and TRBJ2-5; perhaps TRBD2 as D (6 bases). The CDR3 is made up of 13 amino acids. Trimming took off 5 bases at V and 6 bases at J, with 13 bases between the two ends. Germline loops: CDR1 LGHNT, CDR2 FRNRAP. The CDR3 is CASGPGGLKTQYF. In DNA, the CDR3 is TGTGCTAGTGGTCCTGGGGGGTTGAAGACCCAGTACTTC. Filled out from reference TRBV12-5 and TRBJ2-5, the complete variable domain reads DARVTQTPRHKVTEMGQEVTMRCQPILGHNTVFWYRQTMMQGLELLAYFRNRAPLDDSGMPKDRFSAEMPDATLATLKIQPSEPRDSAVYFCASGPGGLKTQYFGPGTRLLVL.

This clonotype showed up many times. This chain uses TRBV13 with TRBJ2-7; 7 nucleotides match TRBD2. The V and J ends lost 6 bases and 3 bases, in that order; junction bases with no gene match: 8. CDR1 and CDR2 (germline): PRHDT, FYEKMQ (reference sequence). The CDR3 is made up of 14 amino acids. The CDR3 protein is CASRLATLGYEQYF. The DNA for the CDR3 is TGTGCCAGCAGACTAGCGACCCTGGGCTACGAGCAGTACTTC.

There are a few counts of this clonotype. The chain combines TRBV9 with TRBJ2-1, with a tentative D call TRBD2 (6 bases). Germline V gene lookup returns CDR1 SGDLS and CDR2 YYNGEE. The CDR3 is made up of 15 amino acids. V gave up 0 bases and J gave up 10 bases, with 17 bases separating them. The chain's CDR3 is CASSVGVADYSEQFF. The CDR3 nucleotides are TGTGCCAGCAGCGTAGGGGTAGCGGACTACAGCGAGCAGTTCTTC.

The chain links TRBV7-2 to TRBJ2-3, with TRBD2 matching over 8 bases. Germline V CDR1 and CDR2: SGHTA, FQGNSA. The CDR3 consists of 14 residues. J lost 3 bases, V lost 3 bases, and 2 bases had no gene match. The CDR3 nucleotides read TGTGCCAGCAGCTTGGGACTAGTAACAGATACGCAGTATTTT. Its protein product is CASSLGLVTDTQYF.

This clonotype has ten or more counts. The chain combines TRBV29-1 with TRBJ1-1; D not certain. Trimming pared 7 bases from V and 5 bases from J, leaving 14 bases between. Germline CDR1 SQVTM, CDR2 ANQGSEA. The CDR3 covers 12 residues. The CDR3 spells CSAITGGTEAFF. For the CDR3, the DNA is TGCAGCGCTATCACGGGAGGTACTGAAGCTTTCTTT.

This clonotype was counted at least ten times. V is TRBV6-5 and J is TRBJ1-5, with a tentative D call TRBD1 (5 bases). V lost 5 bases and J lost 8, with 10 bases in between. Germline V gives CDR1 MNHEY, CDR2 SVGAGI. CDR3 length: 12 residues. The CDR3 DNA is TGTGCCAGCAGTCCCTTGGGGGAGCCCCAGCATTTT. Its translation is CASSPLGEPQHF.

This clonotype was counted a few times. The gene calls are TRBV7-9 and TRBJ2-1, with TRBD1 matching over 7 bases. The CDR3 loop spans 16 amino acids. With 4 bases clipped from V and 0 bases from J, the junction kept 6 bases outside the gene matches. Germline CDR1 is SEHNR and CDR2 is FQNEAQ (reference sequence). CDR3 bases: TGTGCCAGCAGCTCTGGACAGGTGAGCTCCTACAATGAGCAGTTCTTC. This sequence encodes CASSSGQVSSYNEQFF. Together with reference TRBV7-9 and TRBJ2-1, the CDR3 gives the full variable domain: DTGVSQNPRHKITKRGQNVTFRCDPISEHNRLYWYRQTLGQGPEFLTYFQNEAQLEKSRLLSDRFSAERPKGSFSTLEIQRTEQGDSAMYLCASSSGQVSSYNEQFFGPGTRLTVL.

The table lists this clonotype with many counts. The chain couples TRBV7-9 to TRBJ1-5; no clear D gene. The CDR3 runs 14 residues. Germline assignment: CDR1 SEHNR and CDR2 FQNEAQ (reference sequence). V was clipped by 4 bases and J by 3 bases, with 10 bases between them. The CDR3 reads CASSYSGNNQPQHF. Written as DNA, the CDR3 is TGTGCCAGCAGCTACTCCGGGAACAATCAGCCCCAGCATTTT.

This clonotype was seen repeatedly, ten times or more. The chain carries TRBV20-1 and TRBJ2-1; 8 bases match TRBD2. Germline trimming cut 5 bases from V and 8 bases from J; bases unmatched to any gene: 14. Germline V gene lookup returns CDR1 DFQATT and CDR2 SNEGSKA (reference sequence). This CDR3 is 15 amino acids long. Here the CDR3 reads CSAPRTGGRRDEQFF. The CDR3 DNA sequence: TGCAGTGCTCCCCGGACGGGAGGGAGGCGGGATGAGCAGTTCTTC.

This clonotype was counted only a few times. V gene TRBV29-1 combines with J gene TRBJ2-7; D possibly uses TRBD1 or TRBD2 (5 bases each). Trimming removed 5 bases at V and 6 bases at J, with 14 bases between. There are 12 residues in the CDR3. Germline CDR1 and CDR2: SQVTM and ANQGSEA. CDR3 sequence (DNA): TGCAGCGTTCTGGCCGGGGCGGCCGAGCAGTACTTC. Its translation: CSVLAGAAEQYF.

The V gene is TRBV6-2 or TRBV6-3, the J gene TRBJ2-2, with D hard to call. Trimming stripped 0 bases from V and 3 bases from J, with 8 bases between. The CDR3 covers 15 residues. Germline lookup yields CDR1 MNHEY and CDR2 SVGEGT. The CDR3 DNA sequence: TGTGCCAGCAGTTACTCGCCTGTGGACACCGGGGAGCTGTTTTTT. Encoded protein: CASSYSPVDTGELFF.

This clonotype appeared a few times. The chain employs TRBV4-1 and TRBJ2-5; D remains ambiguous. Germline loops: CDR1 MGHRA, CDR2 YSYEKL. V lost 1 base, J lost 3 bases, and 9 bases lay in between. This CDR3 region has 14 residues. CDR3 coding DNA: TGCGCCAGCAGCCAAGGGCGCTCCGAAGAGACCCAGTACTTC. The encoded protein is CASSQGRSEETQYF.

This clonotype was observed at least ten times. The CDR3 region is CSASGLAGGGNEQFF. As DNA, the CDR3 is TGCAGTGCTAGCGGACTAGCGGGAGGTGGGAATGAGCAGTTCTTC. The chain recombines TRBV20-1 with TRBJ2-1, with 14 nucleotides matching TRBD2. Germline V gene lookup returns CDR1 DFQATT and CDR2 SNEGSKA (reference sequence). CDR3 size: 15 residues. V shed 3 bases, J shed 7 bases, and the junction held 5 bases outside the gene matches.

V usage is TRBV21-1 and J usage is TRBJ2-3; the table gives TRBD2 as D, unverified against the DNA. TRBV21-1 is assigned pseudogene status. The CDR3 loop spans 14 amino acids. The CDR3 DNA reads TGTGCCAGCAGCCCCCTCCTTGACACAGATACGCAGTATTTT. Amino acid sequence: CASSPLLDTDTQYF.

V gene TRBV21-1 combines with J gene TRBJ2-1; TRBD2, the D gene given by the table, was not confirmed from the DNA. TRBV21-1 is flagged as a pseudogene. The CDR3 is 17 residues long. The CDR3 DNA sequence: TGTGCCAGCAGCAAATATCCCCCCCAGCGGGAGGATCATGAGCAGTTCTTC. This gives the protein CASSKYPPQREDHEQFF.

In this sample, this clonotype turned up many times. The CDR3: CASSLAAGGTEAFF. DNA of the CDR3: TGTGCCAGCAGTTTAGCTGCTGGGGGGACTGAAGCTTTCTTT. The rearrangement uses TRBV12-3 or TRBV12-4 and TRBJ1-1; D perhaps matches TRBD1 (5 bases). CDR3 length equals 14 residues. With 0 bases removed from V and 5 bases from J, the gap between germline ends came to 10 bases.

The chain is built from TRBV29-1 and TRBJ1-3; D might be TRBD1 (5 bases). V was shortened by 6 bases and J by 2 bases, with 8 bases between the two germline ends. CDR3 size: 12 residues. Germline lookup yields CDR1 SQVTM and CDR2 ANQGSEA. The CDR3 sequence: CSVRTPGNTIYF. The CDR3 nucleotides are TGCAGCGTCCGGACACCTGGAAACACCATATATTTT. Together with reference TRBV29-1 and TRBJ1-3, the CDR3 gives the full variable domain: SAVISQKPSRDICQRGTSLTIQCQVDSQVTMMFWYRQQPGQSLTLIATANQGSEATYESGFVIDKFPISRPNLTFSTLTVSNMSPEDSSIYLCSVRTPGNTIYFGEGSWLTVV.

This clonotype was counted ten times or more. J is TRBJ1-1 and V is TRBV20-1; a weak D match, TRBD1 (5 bases). Germline values: CDR1 DFQATT, CDR2 SNEGSKA (reference sequence). V shed 6 bases and J shed 2 bases, with 7 bases lying between them. The CDR3 extends over 11 amino acids. The CDR3 nucleotides read TGCAGTGCAGACAGTAACACTGAAGCTTTCTTT. Protein product: CSADSNTEAFF.

This clonotype has at least ten counts. V gene TRBV7-8 combines with J gene TRBJ1-1; no firm D call. This CDR3 region has 14 residues. CDR1 is SGHVS, CDR2 FQNEAQ, per germline. V shed 0 bases and J shed 0 bases, with 5 bases lying between them. The CDR3 bases are TGTGCCAGCAGCTTAGCGGGATTGAACACTGAAGCTTTCTTT. Translating it yields CASSLAGLNTEAFF.

In this sample, this clonotype turned up a few times. The genes are TRBV11-2 and TRBJ2-2, with D unresolved. CDR1 and CDR2 from the germline V gene are SGHAT and FQNNGV. The CDR3 is made up of 13 amino acids. With 5 bases removed from V and 6 bases from J, the gap between germline ends came to 10 bases. The CDR3 is CASSRTISGELFF. CDR3 nucleotides: TGTGCCAGCAGCCGCACTATCTCCGGGGAGCTGTTTTTT.

At least ten counts were recorded for this clonotype. The chain joins TRBV5-5 to TRBJ2-7; no firm D call. CDR1 is SGHKS and CDR2 is YYEKEE in the germline V gene (reference sequence). With 0 bases removed from V and 0 bases from J, the gap between germline ends came to 7 bases. CDR3 length equals 14 residues. CDR3 bases: TGTGCCAGCAGCTTGGCCTTTGACTCCTACGAGCAGTACTTC. As protein: CASSLAFDSYEQYF.

This clonotype was recorded at least ten times. The chain carries TRBV20-1 and TRBJ1-5, with D perhaps TRBD1 (6 bases). Germline CDR1 reads DFQATT; CDR2 reads SNEGSKA (reference sequence). The CDR3 runs to 15 residues. V was pared by 6 bases and J by 2 bases, with 17 bases between. This CDR3 reads CSARQANGGNQPQHF. CDR3 in DNA: TGCAGTGCCCGACAGGCTAACGGCGGCAATCAGCCCCAGCATTTT.